The 16 T cell receptor beta chains below come from one sample, sequenced in a study of vaccination effects on CD4 cells after COVID-19. Culture proceeded for 10 days, and CD4+ T cells were then isolated. Every participant took two doses of the BNT162b2 or mRNA-1273 vaccine. Produced via immunoSEQ multiplex PCR; TCRdb's table is partial and in-frame only. The table includes about 71,000 clones, approximately 79% detected once. These receptors lack a known antigen. The sample in question was CD4+ T cells from PBMCs cultured without peptide, obtained after COVID-19 vaccination. These receptors all come from a human donor who received a COVID-19 vaccine.

The rearrangement joins TRBV9 to TRBJ2-5; 7 bases map to TRBD1. Trimming removed 1 base from V and 3 bases from J; junction bases left unmatched: 0. From germline, CDR1 is SGDLS and CDR2 YYNGEE. This CDR3 is 13 amino acids long. The CDR3 loop reads CASSVQGEETQYF. The DNA of the CDR3 is TGTGCCAGCAGCGTACAGGGGGAAGAGACCCAGTACTTC. Full variable domain (remainder filled in from reference TRBV9 and TRBJ2-5): DSGVTQTPKHLITATGQRVTLRCSPRSGDLSVYWYQQSLDQGLQFLIQYYNGEERAKGNILERFSAQQFPDLHSELNLSSLELGDSALYFCASSVQGEETQYFGPGTRLLVL.

This chain uses TRBV5-1 with TRBJ2-5, with D unresolved. Germline CDR1 is SGHRS and CDR2 is YFSETQ. This CDR3 comprises 13 residues. The germline V and J ends were trimmed by 2 bases and 3 bases, with 8 bases remaining between them. This CDR3 reads CASSLQSEETQYF. CDR3 bases: TGCGCCAGCAGCTTACAGTCAGAAGAGACCCAGTACTTC.

V and J are TRBV7-9 and TRBJ1-4; D is ambiguous. The germline V gene encodes CDR1 SEHNR and CDR2 FQNEAQ (reference sequence). The CDR3 spans 15 residues. Trimming shortened V by 1 base and J by 4 bases, and 10 bases separated the two germline ends. CDR3 DNA: TGTGCCAGCAGCTTAGATCGGTTCCTTAATGAAAAACTGTTTTTT. Translated: CASSLDRFLNEKLFF.

The chain couples TRBV3-1 (or the pseudogene TRBV3-2) to TRBJ1-4; no clear D gene. Germline V gene lookup returns CDR1 LGHDT and CDR2 YNNKEL (reference sequence). V lost 3 bases to trimming and J lost 8 bases, with 10 bases between them. This CDR3 is built from 13 residues. The DNA for the CDR3 is TGTGCCAGCAGCCAGGGGATCGGGGAAAAACTGTTTTTT. It is translated as CASSQGIGEKLFF.

The chain combines TRBV10-3 with TRBJ2-5; 9 nucleotides match TRBD2. The CDR3 is made up of 18 amino acids. The V gene end was trimmed by 0 bases and the J gene end by 0 bases; junction bases not matched to a gene: 8. Germline lookup yields CDR1 ENHRY and CDR2 SYGVKD. Here the CDR3 reads CAISESSSGGLYQETQYF. CDR3 DNA: TGTGCCATCAGTGAGTCGAGTAGCGGGGGCCTGTACCAAGAGACCCAGTACTTC.

The CDR3 region has the DNA TGTGCCAGCAGCTTTACCGGGACTATAGGATCGGGCACCGGGGAGCTGTTTTTT. It codes for CASSFTGTIGSGTGELFF. V and J are TRBV7-2 and TRBJ2-2, with 7 bases identical to TRBD2. The germline V gene encodes CDR1 SGHTA and CDR2 FQGNSA. After removal of 3 bases from V and 4 bases from J, the junction contained 14 bases not matched to a gene. CDR3 length: 18 residues.

The sample holds a few counts of this clone. This chain connects TRBV6-4 to TRBJ1-1, with TRBD1 identical over 7 bases. Germline V gene data show CDR1 as MRHNA and CDR2 as SNTAGT. The CDR3 totals 15 residues. Trimming cost V 2 bases and J 4 bases; bases outside gene matches: 7. The CDR3 protein is CASSDSDRDPTEAFF. CDR3 nucleotide sequence: TGTGCCAGCAGTGACAGTGACAGGGATCCCACTGAAGCTTTCTTT.

The rearrangement uses TRBV5-1 and TRBJ2-3, with D tentatively TRBD2 (5 bases). Germline-derived CDR1 and CDR2 are SGHRS and YFSETQ. CDR3 length: 16 amino acids. The V gene lost 5 bases and the J gene lost 0 bases, with 16 bases spanning the gap. CDR3 coding DNA: TGCGCCAGCAGTTTTACGTTAGCGAAGAGCACAGATACGCAGTATTTT. It specifies CASSFTLAKSTDTQYF.

A remark on this clone: The sample holds other DNA sequences that translate to the same CDR3. CDR3 sequence reads: CASSLDLNTEAFF. As DNA, the CDR3 is TGTGCCAGCAGCTTAGACCTGAACACTGAAGCTTTCTTT. This chain joins TRBV5-4 and TRBJ1-1; D gene ambiguous. The CDR3 consists of 13 residues. Trimming took off 2 bases at V and 0 bases at J, with 5 bases between the two ends. The germline CDR1 and CDR2 sequences are SGHNT and YYREEE (reference sequence).

Of note for this clone: The identical CDR3 is also encoded by other nucleotide sequences in the sample. The chain joins TRBV18 to TRBJ2-3; D not resolved. CDR3 length equals 12 residues. V was shortened by 2 bases and J by 3 bases, with 3 bases between the two germline ends. Germline CDR1 KGHSH, CDR2 LQKENI. The CDR3 sequence: CASSPGTDTQYF. The CDR3 nucleotides read TGTGCCAGCTCACCAGGGACAGATACGCAGTATTTT.

This chain joins TRBV7-3 and TRBJ2-6; unclear D gene. The CDR3 covers 14 residues. V shed 1 base and J shed 3 bases, with 4 bases lying between them. Germline-derived CDR1 and CDR2 are SGHTA and FQGTGA. The chain's CDR3 is CASSLIHGANVLTF. The CDR3 coding sequence is TGTGCCAGCAGCTTAATTCATGGGGCCAACGTCCTGACTTTC.

The rearrangement links TRBV16 to TRBJ1-1; 10 bases are shared with TRBD1. Per germline, CDR1 KGHSY and CDR2 FQNENV. This CDR3 region has 15 residues. Losses at the gene ends were 5 bases for V and 5 bases for J; bases not matched to a gene: 8. This chain's CDR3 is CASSVDRGRRTEAFF. In DNA form, the CDR3 reads TGTGCCAGCAGCGTTGACAGGGGGCGTCGGACTGAAGCTTTCTTT.

This chain links TRBV15 with TRBJ2-2; D is perhaps TRBD1 (6 bases). From germline, CDR1 is LNHNV and CDR2 YYDKDF (reference sequence). Between the trimmed V and J ends, which lost 5 bases and 4 bases, there was a span of 11 bases. This CDR3 has 14 residues. CDR3 loop: CATSGFRGTGELFF. In DNA form, the CDR3 reads TGTGCCACCAGCGGCTTCAGGGGCACCGGGGAGCTGTTTTTT.

This chain joins TRBV24-1 and TRBJ2-3; D is ambiguous. V gave up 2 bases and J gave up 5 bases, with 4 bases separating them. The CDR3 contains 12 residues. Germline V gives CDR1 KGHDR, CDR2 SFDVKD. CDR3 nucleotide sequence: TGTGCCACCAGTGATTCGCAAGATACGCAGTATTTT. Translating gives CATSDSQDTQYF.

The chain recombines TRBV28 with TRBJ1-5; D is unclear. The CDR3 extends over 15 amino acids. Germline V lookup: CDR1 MDHEN, CDR2 SYDVKM. Between the trimmed V and J ends, which lost 0 bases and 2 bases, there was a span of 8 bases. The CDR3 reads CASSLWGKGNQPQHF. In DNA form, the CDR3 reads TGTGCCAGCAGTTTATGGGGAAAGGGCAATCAGCCCCAGCATTTT.

The chain recombines TRBV2 with TRBJ2-3, with a possible D match to TRBD2 (6 bases). V lost 8 bases to trimming and J lost 3 bases, with 18 bases between them. CDR1 is SNHLY, CDR2 FYNNEI, per germline. The CDR3 spans 15 residues. The CDR3 region is CASGVVGGRTDTQYF. In DNA, the CDR3 is TGTGCCAGCGGAGTGGTGGGGGGTAGGACAGATACGCAGTATTTT.